This T cell receptor (beta chain) was profiled in a study of OX40 agonist ivuxolimab in advanced cancers. Across the study: Patients receiving dose escalation had hepatocellular carcinoma, melanoma, renal cell or head and neck cancer.

With 3 bases removed from V and 3 bases from J, the gap between germline ends came to 13 bases. The CDR3 loop spans 14 amino acids. Germline loops: CDR1 SGDLS, CDR2 YYNGEE. Findings and caveats of the study: Determination of antigen specificity was not performed for the expanded peripheral T cells. Averaging showed that CD8+ T cells had more expanded clones than CD4+ did.

A word on this clone: What it recognizes is unknown.

Assay: immunoSEQ multiplex PCR; the TCRdb copy retains only in-frame clones and omits some. The data show around 60,000 clones, 85% to 95% seen once. The TCR was taken from an adult with an advanced solid tumor such as melanoma, head and neck, liver or kidney cancer. This specimen was CD4+ or CD8+ T cells sorted from blood, taken in a trial of the OX40 agonist ivuxolimab. V is TRBV9 and J is TRBJ2-7; D perhaps matches TRBD1 (8 bases). The CDR3 reads CASSAYRGGYEQYF. CDR3 sequence (DNA): TGTGCCAGCAGCGCATACAGGGGGGGCTACGAGCAGTACTTC.